This T cell receptor (beta chain) was sequenced in a study of cytomegalovirus exposure and HLA in healthy donors. Study-level findings and limits: The analysis excluded some indistinguishable V segments, including TRBV6-2 and TRBV6-3. The authors later found HLA-associated TCR beta chains more clonally expanded than equally common others.

All donors participated as healthy donors of bone marrow. Trimming took 6 bases from V and 4 from J; bases not matched to a gene: 3. The germline V gene has CDR1 LGHNT and CDR2 FRNRAP. The CDR3 consists of 13 residues. On this clone itself: What it binds is not known.

Use of 60 Vbeta and 13 Jbeta primers characterized the PCR. The repertoire was sequenced with immunoSEQ multiplex PCR; TCRdb's copy has only in-frame clones and lacks some. The table includes about 150,000 clones, roughly 79% detected once. The genes are TRBV12-5 and TRBJ2-1, with 7 bases matching TRBD2. Sequences were obtained from PBMCs. This TCR was sampled from a woman under 40 in good health and CMV-seronegative. CDR3 DNA sequence: TGTGCTAGTGGACTAGCGCCGTACAATGAGCAGTTCTTC. Translation gives CASGLAPYNEQFF.